The 8 T cell receptor beta chains listed next were all sequenced from one sample in a study of T cell repertoires in cytomegalovirus infection. One entry per CDR3 protein results from TCRdb running MiXCR on the reads. The sample yields about 120,000 distinct CDR3 sequences, 9.5% to 13% seen once. The antigens of these receptors remain unknown. Input material: PBMCs, sequenced either directly or after in vitro stimulation (not recorded which). Receptors were obtained from a human donor in good health (CMV status not recorded). Some clones in this sample may be carry-over from other donors' samples.

This clonotype was observed a handful of times. The genes are TRBV7-9 and TRBJ2-7; D is ambiguous. The germline V and J ends were trimmed by 6 bases and 5 bases, with 11 bases remaining between them. Germline lookup yields CDR1 SEHNR and CDR2 FQNEAQ (reference sequence). The CDR3 is made up of 12 amino acids. CDR3 in amino acids: CASRKYGNEQYF. For the CDR3, the DNA is TGTGCCAGCAGGAAATACGGCAACGAGCAGTACTTC.

The V and J genes are TRBV6-6 and TRBJ2-1; D gene unclear. This CDR3 has 15 residues. Germline V gene lookup returns CDR1 MNHNY and CDR2 SVGAGI (reference sequence). Trimming left V 6 bases short and J 5 bases short, with 17 bases between. The CDR3 here is CASRKIGNPNNEQFF. The CDR3 DNA reads as TGTGCCAGCAGGAAGATTGGTAACCCTAACAATGAGCAGTTCTTC.

In its sample, this clonotype was seen many times. The chain carries TRBV4-1 and TRBJ1-4; no clear D gene. The V end lost 3 bases, the J end lost 8 bases, and 16 bases lay between the germline ends. Germline V lookup: CDR1 MGHRA, CDR2 YSYEKL. There are 15 residues in the CDR3. Here the CDR3 DNA reads TGCGCCAGCAGCCACCGAAACGGGTTAGAAGAAAAACTGTTTTTT. Translation gives CASSHRNGLEEKLFF.

This clonotype was seen ten or more times. The chain recombines TRBV6-8 with TRBJ1-5; D uncertain. With 0 bases removed from V and 6 bases from J, the gap between germline ends came to 6 bases. CDR3 length equals 13 residues. CDR1 is MNHGY, CDR2 SAAAGT, per germline. CDR3 coding DNA: TGTGCCAGCAGTTACTCCTACAGTCAGCCCCAGCATTTT. Amino acids: CASSYSYSQPQHF.

This clonotype was seen many times. The chain recombines TRBV7-2 with TRBJ2-1, with D uncertain. Germline V gives CDR1 SGHTA, CDR2 FQGNSA. CDR3 length: 13 residues. The germline V and J ends were trimmed by 7 bases and 9 bases, with 16 bases remaining between them. The CDR3 here is CASKESPPFEQFF. In DNA, the CDR3 is TGTGCCAGCAAGGAGAGCCCCCCTTTTGAGCAGTTCTTC.

This clonotype was seen at least ten times. The chain is built from TRBV11-3 and TRBJ2-1; D not resolved. CDR1 is SGHNT and CDR2 is YENEEA in the germline V gene. V lost 2 bases and J 9 bases, leaving 11 bases between the germline ends. CDR3 length: 13 amino acids. The CDR3: CASSLSVGIEQFF. The DNA for the CDR3 is TGTGCCAGCAGCTTATCTGTAGGGATTGAGCAGTTCTTC.

In its sample, this clonotype was seen many times. This rearrangement joins TRBV7-6 to TRBJ2-5, with 11 nucleotides matching TRBD2. There are 16 residues in the CDR3. Germline loops: CDR1 SGHVS, CDR2 FNYEAQ. V lost 1 base, J lost 2 bases, and 3 bases stayed unmatched. The CDR3 bases are TGTGCCAGCAGCTTAGTGACTAGCGGGGTACAAGAGACCCAGTACTTC. Residues: CASSLVTSGVQETQYF.

This clonotype was counted at least ten times. The V gene is TRBV6-1, the J gene TRBJ2-1; no definite D call. This CDR3 is 11 amino acids long. V lost 5 bases, J lost 6 bases, and 5 bases lay in between. Looked up from germline, CDR1 is MNHNS and CDR2 is SASEGT. CDR3: CASSTPNEQFF. CDR3 bases: TGTGCCAGCAGTACCCCCAATGAGCAGTTCTTC.